The rows below give T cell receptor beta chains drawn from one sample of a study of blood T cell repertoires in COVID-19. Generated by immunoSEQ multiplex PCR, the TCRdb table keeps only in-frame clones and is missing some. The sample carries around 170,000 clones, about three quarters recorded once. Sequenced material: peripheral blood. Receptor source: a woman of 80 years or more with COVID-19, enrolled during active disease. The CDR3 runs from the conserved cysteine through the conserved F or W. A D gene is named only where the DNA matches it firmly. The size entry is marked missing in some rows and otherwise reads once, few, many or a size class.

clone_size | j_call | v_call | d_call | cdr3_aa | cdr3_nt
. | TRBJ1-3 | TRBV16 | TRBD1 | CASSRQGIGNTIYF | TGTGCCAGCAGCCGACAGGGGATCGGAAACACCATATATTTT
. | TRBJ1-2 | TRBV5-1 | TRBD1 | CASSSSTGVDGYTF | TGCGCCAGCAGCTCCTCAACAGGGGTAGATGGCTACACCTTC
. | TRBJ2-7 | TRBV27 | TRBD2 | CASSPSGGSYEQYF | TGTGCCAGCAGTCCAAGCGGGGGCTCCTACGAGCAGTACTTC
. | TRBJ1-1 | TRBV4-3 | . | CASSQEPGGNTEAFF | TGCGCCAGCAGCCAAGAACCCGGCGGGAACACTGAAGCTTTCTTT
. | TRBJ2-3 | TRBV9 | TRBD2 | CASSSGGASTDTQYF | TGTGCCAGCAGCTCGGGGGGGGCTAGCACAGATACGCAGTATTTT
. | TRBJ1-2 | TRBV30 | . | CAWSVLRTDNYGYTF | TGTGCCTGGAGTGTCCTCCGGACAGATAACTATGGCTACACCTTC
. | TRBJ2-4 | TRBV6-5 | TRBD1 | CASSQGQGITNIQYF | TGTGCCAGCAGTCAGGGACAGGGGATTACAAACATTCAGTACTTC
. | TRBJ1-1 | TRBV6-5 | . | CASSYSSGGGPAEAFF | TGTGCCAGCAGTTACTCGTCTGGCGGGGGGCCGGCTGAAGCTTTCTTT
few | TRBJ2-5 | TRBV7-7 | TRBD2 | CASSRTSGGQETQYF | TGTGCTAGCAGCAGGACTAGCGGGGGTCAAGAGACCCAGTACTTC
. | TRBJ2-3 | TRBV6-2/TRBV6-3 | . | CASSYVERTMTTQYF | TGTGCCAGCAGTTACGTCGAACGGACAATGACTACGCAGTATTTT
. | TRBJ2-2 | TRBV18 | . | CASSYDRPNTGELFF | TGTGCCAGCTCCTACGACAGGCCCAACACCGGGGAGCTGTTTTTT
. | TRBJ1-1 | TRBV6-5 | . | CASSYSAGPLNTEAFF | TGTGCCAGCAGTTACTCGGCAGGGCCCCTGAACACTGAAGCTTTCTTT
. | TRBJ1-3 | TRBV5-1 | . | CASSLENRPGIPTGNTIYF | TGCGCCAGCAGCTTGGAAAACAGGCCAGGTATACCTACTGGAAACACCATATATTTT
. | TRBJ1-1 | TRBV19 | TRBD1 | CASSNFWDRGKTEAFF | TGTGCCAGTAGTAATTTTTGGGACAGGGGAAAAACTGAAGCTTTCTTT
. | TRBJ1-1 | TRBV10-1 | TRBD1 | CASTLTGVNTEAFF | TGCGCCAGCACCTTAACAGGGGTGAACACTGAAGCTTTCTTT
. | TRBJ1-5 | TRBV18 | . | CASSAGLEGAQHF | TGTGCCAGCTCAGCGGGGCTGGAAGGAGCCCAGCATTTT
. | TRBJ2-1 | TRBV6-2/TRBV6-3 | TRBD2 | CASSHPARLAGGLLNEQFF | TGTGCCAGCAGCCACCCCGCCAGACTAGCGGGGGGCCTTCTCAATGAGCAGTTCTTC
. | TRBJ1-2 | TRBV19 | . | CASTTGKVYGYTF | TGTGCCAGTACAACAGGGAAAGTCTATGGCTACACCTTC
. | TRBJ2-7 | TRBV6-5 | TRBD2 | CASSYRTSGSTEQYF | TGTGCCAGCAGTTATAGGACTAGCGGGAGTACCGAGCAGTACTTC
. | TRBJ2-5 | TRBV5-7 | . | CASSLGQGRPSVEETQYF | TGTGCCAGCAGCTTGGGTCAGGGAAGACCAAGCGTCGAAGAGACCCAGTACTTC
. | TRBJ2-1 | TRBV15 | TRBD2 | CATSRDLAGTYNEQFF | TGTGCCACCAGCAGGGACCTAGCGGGAACCTACAATGAGCAGTTCTTC
once | TRBJ1-1 | TRBV6-5 | TRBD1 | CASRTGGAWNTEAFF | TGTGCCAGCAGGACAGGGGGCGCGTGGAACACTGAAGCTTTCTTT
. | TRBJ2-7 | TRBV30 | TRBD2 | CAWSGSGSSYEQYF | TGTGCCTGGAGTGGTAGCGGGAGCTCCTACGAGCAGTACTTC
. | TRBJ1-2 | TRBV5-6 | TRBD1 | CASSLVGQGTLYGYTF | TGTGCCAGCAGCTTGGTAGGACAGGGGACTCTCTATGGCTACACCTTC
. | TRBJ1-5 | TRBV2 | TRBD1 | CASSYSGTGGQPQHF | TGTGCCAGCAGCTACTCCGGGACAGGGGGACAGCCCCAGCATTTT
. | TRBJ2-5 | TRBV6-5 | TRBD1 | CASRQDRGTGTQYF | TGTGCCAGCAGACAGGACAGGGGAACAGGGACCCAGTACTTC
. | TRBJ1-6 | TRBV19 | TRBD1 | CATGSWDRGRSPLHF | TGTGCCACGGGATCGTGGGACAGGGGCCGCTCACCCCTCCACTTT
. | TRBJ2-3 | TRBV11-3 | TRBD1 | CASSTGGTGGTDTQYF | TGTGCCAGCAGCACAGGGGGGACAGGGGGAACAGATACGCAGTATTTT
. | TRBJ1-1 | TRBV6-2/TRBV6-3 | . | CASSYPLDSWDTEAFF | TGTGCCAGCAGTTACCCATTGGACAGCTGGGACACTGAAGCTTTCTTT
. | TRBJ1-5 | TRBV19 | . | CASTGHPNQPQHF | TGTGCCAGTACCGGACACCCCAATCAGCCCCAGCATTTT
once | TRBJ1-1 | TRBV5-4 | TRBD1 | CASSSGTGRTEAFF | TGTGCCAGCAGCTCGGGGACAGGCCGCACTGAAGCTTTCTTT
. | TRBJ2-3 | TRBV27 | TRBD1 | CASSLSGQMLTDTQYF | TGTGCCAGCAGTTTATCGGGACAGATGCTGACAGATACGCAGTATTTT
. | TRBJ2-5 | TRBV5-1 | TRBD1 | CASSLRGQQETQYF | TGCGCCAGCAGCTTGAGGGGGCAGCAAGAGACCCAGTACTTC
. | TRBJ2-1 | TRBV6-5 | . | CASSYSTPAGQFF | TGTGCCAGCAGTTACTCGACCCCCGCAGGGCAGTTCTTC
. | TRBJ2-5 | TRBV6-5 | . | CATLRQVQETQYF | TGTGCCACCCTTAGACAGGTTCAAGAGACCCAGTACTTC
once | TRBJ2-1 | TRBV19 | TRBD2 | CASSIGTSGGFEQFF | TGTGCCAGTAGTATAGGGACTAGCGGGGGGTTTGAGCAGTTCTTC
. | TRBJ2-7 | TRBV28 | TRBD2 | CASSLVREVQYF | TGTGCCAGCAGTTTAGTCCGGGAGGTGCAGTACTTC
. | TRBJ2-2 | TRBV2 | TRBD2 | CASTKGGANTGELFF | TGTGCCAGCACTAAGGGAGGGGCGAACACCGGGGAGCTGTTTTTT
. | TRBJ2-2 | TRBV7-2 | TRBD2 | CASSFLLAGDGELFF | TGTGCCAGCAGCTTTTTACTAGCGGGAGACGGGGAGCTGTTTTTT
. | TRBJ1-2 | TRBV11-2 | . | CASSLDRTATNYGYTF | TGTGCCAGCAGCTTAGACCGGACAGCCACTAACTATGGCTACACCTTC
few | TRBJ2-1 | TRBV5-4 | . | CASSRTGEQFF | TGTGCCAGCAGCCGCACCGGTGAGCAGTTCTTC